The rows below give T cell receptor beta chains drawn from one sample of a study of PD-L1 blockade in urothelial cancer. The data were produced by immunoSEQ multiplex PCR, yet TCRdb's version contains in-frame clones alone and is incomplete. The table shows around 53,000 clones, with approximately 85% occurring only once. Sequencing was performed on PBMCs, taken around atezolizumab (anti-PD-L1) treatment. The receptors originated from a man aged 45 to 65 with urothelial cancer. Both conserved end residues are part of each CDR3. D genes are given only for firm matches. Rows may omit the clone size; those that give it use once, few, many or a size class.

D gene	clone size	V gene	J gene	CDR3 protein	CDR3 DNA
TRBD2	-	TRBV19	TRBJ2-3	CATRVSGTTDTQYF	TGTGCCACCAGGGTTAGCGGGACCACAGATACGCAGTATTTT
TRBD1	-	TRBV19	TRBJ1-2	CASSIPWTGSYGYTF	TGTGCCAGTAGTATACCCTGGACAGGGAGCTATGGCTACACCTTC
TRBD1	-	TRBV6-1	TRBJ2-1	CASSATGTVYNEQFF	TGTGCCAGCAGTGCCACCGGGACAGTTTACAATGAGCAGTTCTTC
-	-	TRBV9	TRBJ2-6	CASSVGQVFSGANVLTF	TGTGCCAGCAGCGTAGGGCAGGTTTTCTCCGGGGCCAACGTCCTGACTTTC
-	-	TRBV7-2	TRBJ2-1	CASSPSRVQANEQFF	TGTGCCAGCAGCCCTTCCCGGGTACAAGCAAATGAGCAGTTCTTC
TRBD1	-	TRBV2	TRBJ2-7	CASSPMSRDRFHEQYF	TGTGCCAGCAGTCCTATGTCCCGGGACAGGTTCCACGAGCAGTACTTC
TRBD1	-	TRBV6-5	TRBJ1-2	CASRQTGAYGYTF	TGTGCCAGCAGGCAGACAGGGGCCTATGGCTACACCTTC
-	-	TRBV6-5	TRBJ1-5	CASSIGVVGQPQHF	TGTGCCAGCAGTATAGGAGTGGTAGGCCAGCCCCAGCATTTT
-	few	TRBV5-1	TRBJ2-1	CASSLGGKGDEQFF	TGCGCCAGCAGCTTGGGGGGGAAGGGGGATGAGCAGTTCTTC
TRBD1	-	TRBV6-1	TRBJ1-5	CASRPDRGFNQPQHF	TGTGCCAGCCGACCGGACAGGGGATTCAATCAGCCCCAGCATTTT
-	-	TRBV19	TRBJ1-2	CASSITGGGYTF	TGTGCCAGTAGTATCACCGGAGGCGGCTACACCTTC
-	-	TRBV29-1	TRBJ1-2	CSVERSGGNKYQGYTF	TGCAGCGTTGAAAGGTCGGGGGGCAATAAGTATCAAGGCTACACCTTC
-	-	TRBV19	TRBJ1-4	CASSISTELRKLFF	TGTGCCAGTAGTATCTCGACAGAACTGAGGAAACTGTTTTTT
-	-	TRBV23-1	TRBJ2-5	CASRDNRTQYF	TGCGCCAGCAGGGACAATCGGACCCAGTACTTC
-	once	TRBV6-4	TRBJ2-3	CASKGDFDADTQYF	TGTGCCAGCAAGGGGGATTTTGACGCAGATACGCAGTATTTT
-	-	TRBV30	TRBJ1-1	CAWSRVLMNTEAFF	TGTGCCTGGAGTCGGGTTCTAATGAACACTGAAGCTTTCTTT
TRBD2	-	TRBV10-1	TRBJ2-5	CASSESAGGPIGTQYF	TGCGCCAGCAGTGAGTCAGCGGGAGGGCCAATAGGGACCCAGTACTTC
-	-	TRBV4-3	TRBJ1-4	CASSQGGGTNEKLFF	TGCGCCAGCAGCCAAGGGGGGGGAACTAATGAAAAACTGTTTTTT
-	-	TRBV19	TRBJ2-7	CASSIEQGRTYEQYF	TGTGCCAGTAGTATAGAACAGGGACGGACCTACGAGCAGTACTTC
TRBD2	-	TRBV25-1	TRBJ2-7	CASSEGGGRASYEQYF	TGTGCCAGCAGTGAAGGGGGTGGGAGGGCCTCCTACGAGCAGTACTTC
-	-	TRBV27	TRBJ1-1	CATHTTGGTEAFF	TGTGCCACCCATACAACCGGGGGTACTGAAGCTTTCTTT
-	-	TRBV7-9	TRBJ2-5	CASSLFQVSQETQYF	TGTGCCAGCAGCTTATTTCAGGTATCCCAAGAGACCCAGTACTTC
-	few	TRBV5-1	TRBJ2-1	CASSVQGWSYNEQFF	TGCGCCAGCAGCGTACAGGGTTGGAGCTACAATGAGCAGTTCTTC
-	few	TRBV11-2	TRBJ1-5	CASSLDRGTQHF	TGTGCCAGCAGCTTAGATCGAGGGACCCAGCATTTT
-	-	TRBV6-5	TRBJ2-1	CASRADSDPYNEQFF	TGTGCCAGCAGGGCGGACAGTGATCCCTACAATGAGCAGTTCTTC
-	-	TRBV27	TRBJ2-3	CASRSHPTDTQYF	TGTGCCAGCAGATCACACCCCACAGATACGCAGTATTTT
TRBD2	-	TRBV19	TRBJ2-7	CASRGRGRYEQYF	TGTGCCAGCCGGGGGAGGGGCCGCTACGAGCAGTACTTC
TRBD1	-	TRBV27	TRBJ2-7	CASSLGQGNYEQYF	TGTGCCAGCAGTTTAGGACAGGGCAACTACGAGCAGTACTTC
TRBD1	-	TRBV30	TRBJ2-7	CAWGTGKTYEQYF	TGTGCCTGGGGGACAGGGAAAACCTACGAGCAGTACTTC
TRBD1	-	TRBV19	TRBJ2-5	CASSTGTGRETQYF	TGTGCCAGTAGTACCGGGACAGGGCGGGAGACCCAGTACTTC
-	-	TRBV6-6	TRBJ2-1	CASSASGAGSYNEQFF	TGTGCCAGCAGCGCCTCGGGAGCGGGTAGTTACAATGAGCAGTTCTTC